The next 10 T cell receptor beta chains were all read from a single sample in a study of identifying expanded T cells in peripheral blood. Sequencing was performed with immunoSEQ multiplex PCR; in TCRdb, only in-frame clones are kept and a portion is missing. Altogether 85,000 to 100,000 clones are present, about 91% being singletons, with the ten largest covering around 3.6%. Sequenced: blood. The origin of the receptors is a person aged 18 to 75 in good health.

The V call is TRBV11-2, the J call TRBJ2-7; D is uncertain. The CDR3 spans 13 residues. V dropped 2 bases and J dropped 5 bases, with 10 bases sitting between them. CDR1 and CDR2 from the germline V gene are SGHAT and FQNNGV. CDR3 bases: TGTGCCAGCAGCTTACTACTCGGTGACGAGCAGTACTTC. Residues: CASSLLLGDEQYF.

A single count supports this clone. The chain couples TRBV18 to TRBJ1-1, with 10 nucleotides matching TRBD1. Germline CDR1 KGHSH, CDR2 LQKENI. Germline trimming cut 2 bases from V and 3 bases from J; bases unmatched to any gene: 3. The CDR3 length is 15 residues. CDR3 residues: CASSPAGTGDTEAFF. CDR3 bases: TGTGCCAGCTCACCAGCCGGGACAGGGGACACTGAAGCTTTCTTT.

The rearrangement uses TRBV5-1 and TRBJ2-5; D might be TRBD1 (5 bases). The V gene's germline CDR1 is SGHRS and CDR2 YFSETQ. V was shortened by 1 base and J by 4 bases, with 5 bases between the two germline ends. CDR3 length equals 12 residues. CDR3 DNA sequence: TGCGCCAGCAGCTTGCAGGGAGAGACCCAGTACTTC. This codes for CASSLQGETQYF.

The gene calls are TRBV10-3 and TRBJ2-2; D is ambiguous. With 3 bases removed from V and 1 base from J, the gap between germline ends came to 6 bases. In germline, CDR1 is ENHRY, CDR2 SYGVKD. This CDR3 has 14 residues. CDR3 DNA sequence: TGTGCCATCAGTGAAGGGCGGAACACCGGGGAGCTGTTTTTT. It specifies CAISEGRNTGELFF.

Comments on this clone: The junction does not match germline at one end; this may be a read error. The chain couples TRBV2 to TRBJ2-6, with D possibly matching TRBD1 (6 bases). Germline CDR1 and CDR2: SNHLY and FYNNEI. This CDR3 has 13 residues. The CDR3 reads CASHRVGVNVLTF. The CDR3 coding sequence is TGTGCCAGCCACAGGGTCGGGGTCAACGTCCTGACTTTC.

DNA for the CDR3: TGCGCCAGCAGCTTGGGTCCGAGGACAGGGGGCACAGATACGCAGTATTTT. The encoded protein is CASSLGPRTGGTDTQYF. The chain recombines TRBV5-1 with TRBJ2-3; 9 bases agree with TRBD1. The CDR3 has 17 residues. The V gene's germline CDR1 is SGHRS and CDR2 YFSETQ. V lost 0 bases to trimming and J lost 1 base; unmatched junction nucleotides: 6.

This chain connects TRBV4-1 to TRBJ2-5; the match to TRBD1 covers 10 bases. Per germline, CDR1 MGHRA and CDR2 YSYEKL. The V segment lost 3 bases and the J segment 2 bases; nucleotides outside the gene matches: 3. This CDR3 comprises 15 residues. CDR3 region: CASSQGQGWQETQYF. The DNA for the CDR3 is TGCGCCAGCAGCCAGGGACAGGGGTGGCAAGAGACCCAGTACTTC.

The chain recombines TRBV5-4 with TRBJ2-2; 7 bases are a match to TRBD2. Per the germline V gene, CDR1 is SGHNT and CDR2 is YYREEE (reference sequence). V dropped 4 bases and J dropped 4; count of bases not matched to a gene: 7. The CDR3 is 15 amino acids. This chain's CDR3 is CASSPGGFLTGELFF. The CDR3 nucleotides are TGTGCCAGCAGCCCCGGGGGGTTTCTCACCGGGGAGCTGTTTTTT.

This chain joins TRBV5-1 and TRBJ2-5; unclear D gene. The CDR3 has 12 residues. V lost 0 bases and J 5 bases, leaving 5 bases between the germline ends. The germline V gene has CDR1 SGHRS and CDR2 YFSETQ. CDR3 sequence: CASSLEVETQYF. The CDR3 DNA reads as TGCGCCAGCAGCTTGGAAGTTGAGACCCAGTACTTC.

J is TRBJ1-2 and V is TRBV7-9, with no clear D. The CDR3 sequence is 13 residues long. CDR1 and CDR2 from the germline V gene are SEHNR and FQNEAQ (reference sequence). V was shortened by 1 base and J by 8 bases, with 11 bases between the two germline ends. CDR3 residues: CASSLDLKEGYTF. CDR3 coding DNA: TGTGCCAGCAGCTTAGACCTAAAAGAGGGCTACACCTTC.